Listed below are T cell receptor beta chains from one sample, sequenced in a study of shared clonotypes between healthy human individuals. Profiling relied on immunoSEQ multiplex PCR, and the TCRdb table lists in-frame clones only, not all of them. Of millions of clones listed, 85% to 95% were seen once; the top ten hold around 1.7%. The sample comprised naive CD8+ T cells from PBMCs. These receptors came from a young man in good health. Some clones in this sample may be carry-over from other donors' samples. CDR3s include the opening cysteine and the closing phenylalanine or tryptophan. The D gene is left open where the match is weak. Where a row states a size, it is once, few, many or the class of an expanded clone; other rows omit it.

cdr3_aa cdr3_nt d_call v_call cdr3_length j_call clone_size
CASSQVGSPEAFF TGCGCCAGCAGCCAAGTGGGCAGTCCTGAAGCTTTCTTT . TRBV4-1 13 TRBJ1-1 .
CASSFGTESYEQYF TGTGCCAGTAGTTTCGGGACAGAGTCCTACGAGCAGTACTTC TRBD1 TRBV19 14 TRBJ2-7 once
CASSLAETSVHTGELFF TGTGCCAGCAGCCTTGCCGAGACTAGCGTGCACACCGGGGAGCTGTTTTTT TRBD2 TRBV5-5 17 TRBJ2-2 .
CASSARRIQETQYF TGTGCCAGCAGTGCTCGGCGGATCCAAGAGACCCAGTACTTC . TRBV28 14 TRBJ2-5 .
CASSPGGLANYNEQFF TGTGCCAGCAGCCCGGGGGGACTGGCAAACTACAATGAGCAGTTCTTC TRBD2 TRBV11-1 16 TRBJ2-1 .
CASSVEGSGSEIDTQYF TGTGCCAGCAGCGTAGAAGGTAGCGGGAGTGAGATAGATACGCAGTATTTT TRBD2 TRBV9 17 TRBJ2-3 .
CASSSHAVAAYNEQFF TGTGCCAGCAGCAGCCATGCGGTAGCGGCCTACAATGAGCAGTTCTTC . TRBV7-8 16 TRBJ2-1 .
CASSQAPGLAGEPSREQYF TGCGCCAGCAGCCAAGCTCCCGGACTAGCGGGAGAGCCCTCGAGAGAGCAGTACTTC TRBD2 TRBV4-1 19 TRBJ2-7 .
CASSQVPGNYNEQFF TGCGCCAGCAGCCAAGTTCCAGGGAATTACAATGAGCAGTTCTTC . TRBV4-1 15 TRBJ2-1 .
CAWRGPGQGARGYTF TGTGCCTGGAGGGGACCGGGACAGGGGGCGCGCGGCTACACCTTC TRBD1 TRBV30 15 TRBJ1-2 once
CASGQGRQPNTEAFF TGTGCTAGTGGCCAGGGTCGGCAGCCGAACACTGAAGCTTTCTTT . TRBV12-5 15 TRBJ1-1 .
CASSVSFTPDYGYTF TGTGCCAGTAGTGTCTCCTTTACGCCAGATTATGGCTACACCTTC . TRBV19 15 TRBJ1-2 .
CASSPSVRNEQFF TGTGCCAGCAGCCCCTCGGTGCGCAATGAGCAGTTCTTC . TRBV7-9 13 TRBJ2-1 .
CASSGQGTGSEAFF TGTGCCAGCAGCGGACAGGGGACAGGGTCTGAAGCTTTCTTT TRBD1 TRBV9 14 TRBJ1-1 once
CSVEFVWTPRSQYF TGCAGCGTTGAATTCGTGTGGACCCCTAGATCCCAGTACTTC . TRBV29-1 14 TRBJ2-5 .
CASSYRVGYEQYF TGTGCCAGCAGTTACAGGGTGGGCTACGAGCAGTACTTC . TRBV2 13 TRBJ2-7 .
CASSNGTFGYNEQFF TGTGCCAGCAGCAACGGTACGTTTGGTTACAATGAGCAGTTCTTC . TRBV7-3 15 TRBJ2-1 .
CASASGTLPSYNEQFF TGTGCCAGCGCTAGCGGGACCCTTCCCTCCTACAATGAGCAGTTCTTC TRBD2 TRBV27 16 TRBJ2-1 .
CASNWGGVGETQYF TGTGCCAGCAATTGGGGGGGGGTCGGAGAGACCCAGTACTTC TRBD2 TRBV6-1 14 TRBJ2-5 .
CASSLRSAGSYNEQFF TGTGCCAGCAGCTTAAGGTCGGCAGGGTCGTACAATGAGCAGTTCTTC . TRBV7-3 16 TRBJ2-1 .
CASSLGIRDRLSNYGYTF TGTGCCAGCAGCTTGGGAATAAGGGACCGACTTTCTAACTATGGCTACACCTTC . TRBV5-8 18 TRBJ1-2 .
CASSRTSGIPYEQYF TGTGCCAGCAGCCGAACTAGCGGGATACCCTACGAGCAGTACTTC TRBD2 TRBV27 15 TRBJ2-7 .
CASSWAGATRGDTQYF TGCGCCAGCAGCTGGGCCGGGGCCACGCGGGGGGATACGCAGTATTTT TRBD2 TRBV5-1 16 TRBJ2-3 .